A single sample is the source of the 17 T cell receptor beta chains below, sequenced in a study of CD8+CD57+ T cells in acquired aplastic anemia. Profiling that covered TCR beta VDJ and CDR3 relied on genomic DNA as its template. TCRdb re-analysed the reads in MiXCR, keeping a single row per CDR3 protein. The table includes under 250,000 distinct CDR3 sequences, around three fifths detected once. All patients picked for sequencing had shown, by flow cytometry, an expansion of CD8+CD57+ cells. Source material: sorted CD4+, CD8+, or CD8+CD57+ T cells (not recorded which) from PBMCs. The receptors were gathered from a human donor with aplastic anemia.

The V gene is TRBV7-9, the J gene TRBJ1-2; D is uncertain. This CDR3 comprises 13 residues. Germline CDR1 SEHNR, CDR2 FQNEAQ (reference sequence). V was trimmed by 4 bases and J by 0 bases, leaving 6 bases between them. CDR3 region: CASSSGTNYGYTF. The CDR3 region has the DNA TGTGCCAGCAGCTCGGGAACTAACTATGGCTACACCTTC.

The chain has TRBV6-5 and TRBJ2-1, with TRBD1 as a possible D gene (5 bases). V lost 6 bases and J lost 9, with 18 bases in between. The germline gives CDR1 MNHEY, CDR2 SVGAGI. The CDR3 loop spans 14 amino acids. CDR3 loop: CASSSAARGSEQFF. In DNA form, the CDR3 reads TGTGCCAGCAGCTCCGCCGCAAGGGGCAGTGAGCAGTTCTTC.

V gene TRBV10-3 combines with J gene TRBJ1-1, with 8 positions matching TRBD1. J lost 0 bases, V lost 2 bases, and 5 bases had no gene match. The CDR3 runs to 16 residues. Germline CDR1 and CDR2: ENHRY and SYGVKD. For the CDR3, the DNA is TGTGCCATCAGTGAGCCCGACAGGGGAATGAACACTGAAGCTTTCTTT. Translated: CAISEPDRGMNTEAFF.

The sample holds many counts of this clonotype. The chain employs TRBV14 and TRBJ2-3; D might be TRBD1 (6 bases). Per germline, CDR1 SGHDN and CDR2 FVKESK. Trimming shortened V by 1 base and J by 5 bases, and 19 bases separated the two germline ends. The CDR3 covers 17 residues. The CDR3 here is CASSQGQGTPWGDTQYF. CDR3 sequence (DNA): TGTGCCAGCAGCCAAGGCCAAGGGACACCCTGGGGAGATACGCAGTATTTT.

The V and J genes are TRBV29-1 and TRBJ2-1, with 14 bases that match TRBD2. This CDR3 comprises 12 residues. Germline assignment: CDR1 SQVTM and CDR2 ANQGSEA. V shed 4 bases, J shed 10 bases, and the junction held 0 bases outside the gene matches. In nucleotides, the CDR3 is TGCAGCGTTGGGACTAGCGGGAGGGAGCAGTTCTTC. Its translation: CSVGTSGREQFF.

The chain carries TRBV12-3 or TRBV12-4 and TRBJ2-3, with 8 bases lining up with TRBD2. V was pared by 6 bases and J by 3 bases, with 11 bases of the junction left unmatched. The CDR3 is made up of 16 amino acids. This CDR3 is CASSTDWRGVTDTQYF. CDR3 DNA: TGTGCCAGCAGCACTGACTGGCGGGGGGTTACAGATACGCAGTATTTT.

V usage is TRBV20-1 and J usage is TRBJ1-2; 8 nucleotides match TRBD1. The J segment lost 4 bases and the V segment lost 5 bases, leaving 0 bases of the junction unmatched. Germline values: CDR1 DFQATT, CDR2 SNEGSKA (reference sequence). This CDR3 comprises 11 residues. Here the CDR3 reads CSAGQGYGYTF. The CDR3 DNA sequence: TGCAGTGCTGGACAGGGCTATGGCTACACCTTC.

This CDR3 reads CASKSGTNNEQFF. The CDR3 coding sequence is TGTGCCAGCAAAAGCGGCACAAACAATGAGCAGTTCTTC. The J gene is TRBJ2-1, the V gene TRBV2; tentatively, D is TRBD2 (5 bases). Germline values: CDR1 SNHLY, CDR2 FYNNEI. Trimming removed 7 bases from V and 5 bases from J, with 12 bases in between. This CDR3 contains 13 residues.

The CDR3 bases are TGTGCCAGCAGCTTAAACTACTTCTACGAGCAGTACTTC. This sequence encodes CASSLNYFYEQYF. J is TRBJ2-7 and V is TRBV7-2; D is ambiguous. The V gene's germline CDR1 is SGHTA and CDR2 FQGNSA. CDR3 length: 13 residues. Trimming took off 2 bases at V and 3 bases at J, with 8 bases between the two ends.

The gene calls are TRBV20-1 and TRBJ2-3; 13 bases are shared with TRBD2. The J segment lost 6 bases and the V segment lost 0 bases, leaving 6 bases of the junction unmatched. Germline V gives CDR1 DFQATT, CDR2 SNEGSKA (reference sequence). The CDR3 is 16 residues long. CDR3 coding DNA: TGCAGTGCTAGAGATGCGACTAGCGGGAGGATGGATACGCAGTATTTT. Translation: CSARDATSGRMDTQYF.

The V and J genes are TRBV14 and TRBJ2-5; D possibly uses TRBD1 or TRBD2 (7 bases each). V shed 0 bases and J shed 2 bases, with 13 bases lying between them. The CDR3 length is 16 residues. The germline V gene encodes CDR1 SGHDN and CDR2 FVKESK. This CDR3 reads CASSQDAGGEQETQYF. Written as DNA, the CDR3 is TGTGCCAGCAGCCAAGACGCAGGGGGGGAACAAGAGACCCAGTACTTC.

This clonotype was recorded at least ten times. The chain recombines TRBV5-8 with TRBJ2-7; D is unclear. Deletions cut 0 bases from V and 4 bases from J, with 11 bases between. Germline values: CDR1 SGHTS, CDR2 YDEGEE. The CDR3 totals 14 residues. The CDR3 region is CASSLVPSEYEQYF. The CDR3 DNA reads TGTGCCAGCAGCTTGGTCCCCTCCGAATACGAGCAGTACTTC.

This clonotype was counted once. This chain uses TRBV12-3 or TRBV12-4 with TRBJ2-1, with no clear D. V lost 3 bases to trimming and J lost 5 bases, with 5 bases between them. The CDR3 loop spans 12 amino acids. Here the CDR3 reads CASSFFNNEQFF. CDR3 nucleotide sequence: TGTGCCAGCAGTTTCTTCAACAATGAGCAGTTCTTC.

V is TRBV7-2 and J is TRBJ2-7; 9 bases are a match to TRBD1. CDR3 length equals 14 residues. Germline-derived CDR1 and CDR2 are SGHTA and FQGNSA. Trimming removed 5 bases from V and 1 base from J; junction bases left unmatched: 3. This CDR3 is CASSQTGGSYEQYF. The CDR3, as DNA: TGTGCCAGCAGCCAGACAGGGGGTTCCTACGAGCAGTACTTC.

This chain joins TRBV7-3 and TRBJ2-5; 7 bases align to TRBD1. Unmatched junction bases numbered 12, after V lost 3 bases and J lost 2 bases. The CDR3 length is 17 residues. CDR1 and CDR2 from the germline V gene are SGHTA and FQGTGA. The chain's CDR3 is CASSFDLSTGIQETQYF. In nucleotides, the CDR3 is TGTGCCAGCAGCTTCGACTTGTCGACAGGGATACAAGAGACCCAGTACTTC. Drawing the rest from reference TRBV7-3 and TRBJ2-5, the complete variable domain is GAGVSQTPSNKVTEKGKYVELRCDPISGHTALYWYRQSLGQGPEFLIYFQGTGAADDSGLPNDRFFAVRPEGSVSTLKIQRTERGDSAVYLCASSFDLSTGIQETQYFGPGTRLLVL.

The V call is TRBV20-1, the J call TRBJ2-3, with D tentatively TRBD2 (6 bases). The CDR3 has 15 amino acids. Germline V CDR1 and CDR2: DFQATT, SNEGSKA (reference sequence). Trimming took 1 base from V and 0 from J, leaving 11 bases between them. CDR3 in amino acids: CSARVAGRSTDTQYF. DNA for the CDR3: TGCAGTGCTAGAGTTGCGGGGCGTAGCACAGATACGCAGTATTTT.

This chain links TRBV7-3 with TRBJ2-3, with 8 bases identical to TRBD2. This CDR3 comprises 13 residues. Losses at the gene ends were 1 base for V and 9 bases for J; bases not matched to a gene: 3. Per germline, CDR1 SGHTA and CDR2 FQGTGA. The CDR3 DNA sequence: TGTGCCAGCAGCTTAAGCGTAGCGGGGACGCAGTATTTT. Its translation: CASSLSVAGTQYF. The whole variable domain, remainder taken from reference TRBV7-3 and TRBJ2-3, is GAGVSQTPSNKVTEKGKYVELRCDPISGHTALYWYRQSLGQGPEFLIYFQGTGAADDSGLPNDRFFAVRPEGSVSTLKIQRTERGDSAVYLCASSLSVAGTQYFGPGTRLTVL.